This T cell receptor (beta chain) was sequenced in a study of shared clonotypes between healthy human individuals. The study's findings and limits: What limited the represented genetic and exposure-history diversity was the small number of donors.

As defined, naive CD8 cells were CD45RO-negative and positively selected for CCR7, with terminally differentiated effector memory CD45RA+ cells excluded. This CDR3 is 13 amino acids long. Germline loops: CDR1 MGHRA, CDR2 YSYEKL. With respect to this clone: Its cognate antigen is unknown.

Sorted-subset replicate PCR reactions contained approximately 190 ng DNA, corresponding to approximately 30,000 T cell genomes. Data came from immunoSEQ multiplex PCR; TCRdb stores just in-frame clones and leaves some out. The sample includes roughly 590,000 clones, just under 97% of them seen just once. V and J are TRBV4-1 and TRBJ2-5; D not resolved. The J call is doubtful: the DNA matches TRBJ2-7 better. The TCR sequence derives from a woman aged 25 to 39 in good health. Source material: naive CD8+ T cells sorted from blood. The CDR3 bases are TGCGCCAGCAGCCAATCAAGGGAACACGAGCAGTACTTC. Translated: CASSQSREHEQYF.